Each of the 10 T cell receptor beta chains below was sequenced from the same sample in a study of CD8 T cell repertoires and HIV-1 epitope variants. Libraries were prepared by immunoSEQ multiplex PCR; TCRdb keeps only in-frame clonotypes and omits some of them. The sample lists about 95,000 clones, roughly four fifths seen once, with 20% to 30% in the top ten. The sequencing input was uncultured baseline CD8+ T cells from peripheral blood mononuclear cells (PBMCs). The receptors here all came from a male donor with HIV.

The chain uses TRBV6-5 and TRBJ1-3; 7 bases are shared with TRBD1. V was pared by 6 bases and J by 3 bases, with 8 bases of the junction left unmatched. Germline loops: CDR1 MNHEY, CDR2 SVGAGI. The CDR3 contains 15 residues. The CDR3 sequence: CASRNRGLNGNTIYF. CDR3 in DNA: TGTGCCAGCAGGAACAGGGGATTGAATGGAAACACCATATATTTT.

About this clone itself: A read error may account for a junction end that differs from germline. The chain has TRBV7-7 and TRBJ2-7; maybe TRBD2 (5 bases). Looked up from germline, CDR1 is SSHAT and CDR2 is FNYEAQ (reference sequence). The CDR3 runs 15 residues. CDR3 DNA: TGTGCTAGCAGCTTAGACTCAGGAGAGGGCTACGAGCAGTACTTC. It specifies CASSLDSGEGYEQYF. Using reference TRBV7-7 and TRBJ2-7 for the parts outside the CDR3, the full variable domain is GAGVSQSPRYKVTKRGQDVTLRCDPISSHATLYWYQQALGQGPEFLTYFNYEAQPDKSGLPSDRFSAERPEGSISTLTIQRTEQRDSAMYRCASSLDSGEGYEQYFGPGTRLTVT.

J is TRBJ2-2 and V is TRBV7-6; D remains unclear. This CDR3 is 16 amino acids long. CDR1 and CDR2 (germline): SGHVS, FNYEAQ. The V and J ends lost 4 bases and 0 bases respectively, with 12 bases between them. The CDR3 sequence is CASSSLFGANTGELFF. The CDR3 nucleotides read TGTGCCAGCAGCTCCCTCTTTGGTGCGAACACCGGGGAGCTGTTTTTT.

The chain recombines TRBV12-1 with TRBJ2-2; whether TRBD2, the table's D call, matches the DNA was not checked. TRBV12-1 is a documented pseudogene. The CDR3 consists of 16 residues. As DNA, the CDR3 is TGTGCCAGCAGCCCGCGACTAGCGGGGAGGACCGGGGAGCTGTTTTTT. This codes for CASSPRLAGRTGELFF.

This clone was recorded a few times. The chain recombines TRBV18 with TRBJ1-2; D unresolved. Germline V CDR1 and CDR2: KGHSH, LQKENI. This CDR3 region has 13 residues. The V gene lost 2 bases and the J gene lost 2 bases, with 6 bases spanning the gap. Here the CDR3 DNA reads TGTGCCAGCTCACCAACGGGGAACTATGGCTACACCTTC. It is translated as CASSPTGNYGYTF.

The V gene is TRBV6-5, the J gene TRBJ2-1, with a possible D match to TRBD1 (5 bases). Per the germline V gene, CDR1 is MNHEY and CDR2 is SVGAGI. V was clipped by 4 bases and J by 2 bases, with 6 bases between them. The CDR3 spans 13 residues. As DNA, the CDR3 is TGTGCCAGCAGTTTGGGGCCCTACAATGAGCAGTTCTTC. Encoded protein: CASSLGPYNEQFF.

The CDR3 DNA sequence: TGTGCCAGTAGTTCCGGACAGGGGGCCTATGGCAATCAGCCCCAGCATTTT. Translating it yields CASSSGQGAYGNQPQHF. V and J are TRBV19 and TRBJ1-5; 11 positions agree with TRBD1. CDR1 and CDR2 from the germline V gene are LNHDA and SQIVND (reference sequence). This CDR3 has 17 residues. J was trimmed by 2 bases and V by 5 bases; bases with no gene match: 8.

The chain combines TRBV19 with TRBJ2-7, with TRBD1 matching 7 bases. Germline V gene lookup returns CDR1 LNHDA and CDR2 SQIVND (reference sequence). The length of the CDR3 is 16 residues. J was trimmed by 1 base and V by 6 bases; bases with no gene match: 12. CDR3 sequence (DNA): TGTGCCAGTAGGAATACGTACGGCAGGGGGTCCTACGAGCAGTACTTC. Protein sequence: CASRNTYGRGSYEQYF.

The gene calls are TRBV27 and TRBJ1-2; 8 bases agree with TRBD1. Trimming removed 4 bases from V and 2 bases from J; junction bases left unmatched: 6. This CDR3 comprises 15 residues. The germline V gene has CDR1 MNHEY and CDR2 SMNVEV (reference sequence). The CDR3 DNA is TGTGCCAGCAGTTCCTCAGGGGGCATCAACTATGGCTACACCTTC. This sequence encodes CASSSSGGINYGYTF.

The V gene is TRBV2, the J gene TRBJ2-7; 11 nucleotides align to TRBD2. V was pared by 4 bases and J by 0 bases, with 2 bases of the junction left unmatched. CDR1 is SNHLY, CDR2 FYNNEI, per germline. The CDR3 has 15 amino acids. CDR3 amino acids: CASSVTSGSSYEQYF. The CDR3, as DNA: TGTGCCAGCAGTGTTACTAGCGGGAGCTCCTACGAGCAGTACTTC.